Shown below are 21 T cell receptor beta chains from a single sample sequenced in a study of CD8+ T cells in alopecia areata. Regarding treatment: oral pan-JAK inhibitor, 5-10 mg twice daily. Extracted RNA was reverse transcribed, and the resulting cDNA served as sequencing template. TCRdb's copy holds only in-frame clones and misses some; the assay was immunoSEQ multiplex PCR. This table has 270,000 or so clones, roughly 50% appearing once. Specimen: CD4+ T cells sorted from blood, collected at week 24, from a patient treated with tofacitinib. These TCRs come from a human donor with alopecia areata.

CDR3 sequence (DNA): TGTGCCACCAGCAGGAGGGGGCAGGGGGCTGATCAGCCCCAGCATTTT. It yields the protein CATSRRGQGADQPQHF. V and J are TRBV15 and TRBJ1-5; 8 nucleotides match TRBD1. Germline lookup yields CDR1 LNHNV and CDR2 YYDKDF (reference sequence). This CDR3 has 16 amino acids. The V gene end was trimmed by 3 bases and the J gene end by 5 bases; junction bases not matched to a gene: 9.

This clone appeared once. The V and J genes are TRBV11-2 and TRBJ2-2, with unresolved D. Trimming cost V 0 bases and J 4 bases, with 6 bases left between them. This CDR3 is built from 14 residues. CDR1 and CDR2 (germline): SGHAT, FQNNGV. CDR3 amino acids: CASSLDVRTGELFF. Here the CDR3 DNA reads TGTGCCAGCAGCTTAGATGTCCGCACCGGGGAGCTGTTTTTT.

V usage is TRBV27 and J usage is TRBJ1-1; D uncertain. Germline V gives CDR1 MNHEY, CDR2 SMNVEV (reference sequence). Between the trimmed V and J ends, which lost 0 bases and 5 bases, there was a span of 10 bases. The length of the CDR3 is 14 residues. CDR3 protein: CASSLSARPTEAFF. CDR3 DNA sequence: TGTGCCAGCAGTTTATCAGCCAGACCAACTGAAGCTTTCTTT.

The chain joins TRBV29-1 to TRBJ2-6, with a weak D call TRBD1 (6 bases). The CDR3 consists of 15 residues. CDR1 and CDR2 (germline): SQVTM, ANQGSEA. V was shortened by 5 bases and J by 4 bases, with 15 bases between the two germline ends. CDR3 sequence reads: CSVRLQGGGANVLTF. CDR3 nucleotide sequence: TGCAGCGTTAGGTTACAGGGCGGCGGGGCCAACGTCCTGACTTTC.

The rearrangement links TRBV29-1 to TRBJ2-1; the D call may be TRBD1 or TRBD2 (6 bases each). This CDR3 comprises 16 residues. V lost 0 bases and J 0 bases, leaving 12 bases between the germline ends. Per germline, CDR1 SQVTM and CDR2 ANQGSEA. CDR3 sequence: CSVEDGGPSSYNEQFF. For the CDR3, the DNA is TGCAGCGTTGAAGATGGGGGGCCGAGCTCCTACAATGAGCAGTTCTTC.

The chain is built from TRBV9 and TRBJ2-5; D tentatively fits TRBD1 or TRBD2 (5 bases each). The CDR3 loop spans 15 amino acids. Germline V CDR1 and CDR2: SGDLS, YYNGEE. V was clipped by 0 bases and J by 4 bases, with 13 bases between them. DNA for the CDR3: TGTGCCAGCAGCGTAGCACCGGGGCTTGGAGAGACCCAGTACTTC. As protein: CASSVAPGLGETQYF.

This clone turned up a few times. The chain joins TRBV6-6 to TRBJ1-5, with D unresolved. Trimming removed 4 bases at V and 5 bases at J, with 6 bases between. The CDR3 contains 12 residues. Germline V gene sequence: CDR1 MNHNY, CDR2 SVGAGI (reference sequence). CDR3 nucleotide sequence: TGTGCCAGCAGTTTCTCTGATCAGCCCCAGCATTTT. Its protein product is CASSFSDQPQHF.

The chain couples TRBV5-6 to TRBJ2-3; tentatively, D is TRBD1 (6 bases). The CDR3 runs 14 residues. Per germline, CDR1 SGHDT and CDR2 YYEEEE. V was trimmed by 2 bases and J by 8 bases, leaving 15 bases between them. CDR3: CASSFRQAGGTQYF. In nucleotides, the CDR3 is TGTGCCAGCAGCTTCCGACAGGCCGGAGGTACGCAGTATTTT. Drawing the rest from reference TRBV5-6 and TRBJ2-3, the complete variable domain is DAGVTQSPTHLIKTRGQQVTLRCSPKSGHDTVSWYQQALGQGPQFIFQYYEEEERQRGNFPDRFSGHQFPNYSSELNVNALLLGDSALYLCASSFRQAGGTQYFGPGTRLTVL.

The CDR3 loop is CASSLGLGAYEQYF. The CDR3 region has the DNA TGTGCCAGCAGCTTAGGTTTGGGGGCCTACGAGCAGTACTTC. The J gene is TRBJ2-7, the V gene TRBV7-8, with D perhaps TRBD1 or TRBD2 (5 bases each). CDR1 SGHVS and CDR2 FQNEAQ come from the germline V gene. The CDR3 extends over 14 amino acids. Trimming stripped 1 base from V and 2 bases from J, with 9 bases between.

V usage is TRBV7-2 and J usage is TRBJ1-1; D is ambiguous. CDR3 length equals 13 residues. The germline V gene encodes CDR1 SGHTA and CDR2 FQGNSA. V shed 3 bases and J shed 2 bases, with 7 bases lying between them. The CDR3 nucleotides are TGTGCCAGCAGCTTCCGTCCTAACACTGAAGCTTTCTTT. Its translation: CASSFRPNTEAFF.

This chain joins TRBV5-6 and TRBJ2-1, with D unclear. Germline CDR1 is SGHDT and CDR2 is YYEEEE. This CDR3 is 15 amino acids long. V lost 0 bases and J 4 bases, leaving 11 bases between the germline ends. The CDR3 region has the DNA TGTGCCAGCAGCTTGGCTTGGAACACGTACAATGAGCAGTTCTTC. Translated: CASSLAWNTYNEQFF.

V gene TRBV20-1 combines with J gene TRBJ1-1; the D is unclear. V lost 4 bases to trimming and J lost 10 bases, with 13 bases between them. CDR1 and CDR2 (germline): DFQATT, SNEGSKA (reference sequence). This CDR3 contains 11 residues. The CDR3 bases are TGCAGTGCTACCAACCCCCGGCTAGCTTTCTTT. Its protein is CSATNPRLAFF.

The chain combines TRBV7-9 with TRBJ1-1; D gene uncertain. The CDR3 length is 17 residues. The V gene lost 1 base and the J gene lost 0 bases, with 15 bases spanning the gap. Germline CDR1 is SEHNR and CDR2 is FQNEAQ (reference sequence). CDR3 amino acids: CASSLDFGRAMNTEAFF. The CDR3 DNA reads TGTGCCAGCAGCTTAGATTTTGGGCGCGCAATGAACACTGAAGCTTTCTTT. The full variable domain, in which reference TRBV7-9 and TRBJ1-1 provide the parts outside the CDR3, is DTGVSQNPRHKITKRGQNVTFRCDPISEHNRLYWYRQTLGQGPEFLTYFQNEAQLEKSRLLSDRFSAERPKGSFSTLEIQRTEQGDSAMYLCASSLDFGRAMNTEAFFGQGTRLTVV.

This clone has a count of ten or more. The V gene is TRBV6-6, the J gene TRBJ1-4; D unclear. The CDR3 is 12 residues long. Trimming pared 6 bases from V and 12 bases from J, leaving 14 bases between. The germline V gene encodes CDR1 MNHNY and CDR2 SVGAGI (reference sequence). The CDR3 protein is CASSQASGELFF. The CDR3 DNA is TGTGCCAGCAGCCAAGCCTCCGGGGAACTGTTTTTT.

This clone was detected only a few times. The rearrangement uses TRBV28 and TRBJ1-2; a possible D gene is TRBD1 (5 bases). The germline V gene encodes CDR1 MDHEN and CDR2 SYDVKM. CDR3 length: 14 residues. Deletions cut 9 bases from V and 4 bases from J, with 18 bases between. DNA for the CDR3: TGTGCCAGTATCAGGACGGGAGGGGCCTATGGCTACACCTTC. Amino acids: CASIRTGGAYGYTF.

This chain uses TRBV29-1 with TRBJ1-2, with D tentatively TRBD1 (5 bases). Trimming took 4 bases from V and 3 from J, leaving 15 bases between them. The CDR3 spans 14 residues. In germline, CDR1 is SQVTM, CDR2 ANQGSEA. CDR3 nucleotide sequence: TGCAGCGTTGGCCAACGTCTGACAGACTATGGCTACACCTTC. This encodes CSVGQRLTDYGYTF. The whole variable domain, remainder taken from reference TRBV29-1 and TRBJ1-2, is SAVISQKPSRDICQRGTSLTIQCQVDSQVTMMFWYRQQPGQSLTLIATANQGSEATYESGFVIDKFPISRPNLTFSTLTVSNMSPEDSSIYLCSVGQRLTDYGYTFGSGTRLTVV.

This clone was picked up a small number of times. V and J are TRBV11-1 and TRBJ1-2; tentatively, D is TRBD1 (6 bases). Per the germline V gene, CDR1 is SGHAT and CDR2 is FQDESV (reference sequence). This CDR3 has 14 residues. V gave up 4 bases and J gave up 6 bases, with 15 bases separating them. As DNA, the CDR3 is TGTGCCAGCAGCTCACTCAACTACAGGGATGGCTACACCTTC. Translating gives CASSSLNYRDGYTF.

The V gene is TRBV25-1, the J gene TRBJ2-7; the D gene is possibly TRBD1 (5 bases). There are 14 residues in the CDR3. V was cut by 3 bases and J by 0 bases, with 9 bases left in between. The germline V gene encodes CDR1 MGHDK and CDR2 SYGVNS. CDR3 protein: CASSDRESSYEQYF. Written as DNA, the CDR3 is TGTGCCAGCAGTGACAGGGAAAGCTCCTACGAGCAGTACTTC.

The V and J genes are TRBV9 and TRBJ2-7, with D perhaps TRBD1 or TRBD2 (5 bases each). The CDR3 length is 14 residues. Germline CDR1 is SGDLS and CDR2 is YYNGEE. V lost 2 bases and J 2 bases, leaving 11 bases between the germline ends. CDR3: CASSVGTWTYEQYF. The CDR3 nucleotides read TGTGCCAGCAGCGTCGGGACCTGGACCTACGAGCAGTACTTC.

The CDR3 DNA reads as TGTGCCAGCAGTTACCCAGGGGCAGGGGGCAATGGCTACACCTTC. Encoded protein: CASSYPGAGGNGYTF. The rearrangement uses TRBV28 and TRBJ1-2; TRBD1 agrees at 8 bases. Germline V gene lookup returns CDR1 MDHEN and CDR2 SYDVKM. The length of the CDR3 is 15 residues. J was trimmed by 6 bases and V by 4 bases; bases with no gene match: 10.

This chain uses TRBV6-5 with TRBJ1-1, with unresolved D. This CDR3 is 15 amino acids long. Trimming left V 2 bases short and J 0 bases short, with 10 bases between. Germline assignment: CDR1 MNHEY and CDR2 SVGAGI. CDR3 DNA sequence: TGTGCCAGCAGTTACGGACGGGAGGTGAACACTGAAGCTTTCTTT. This gives the protein CASSYGREVNTEAFF.